Detailed here is one T cell receptor (beta chain). Its antigen target is currently unknown. Base qualities are not at hand, and no much larger clone is one base apart. These data are taken from a study of cytomegalovirus exposure and HLA in healthy donors (dated by TCRdb to about 2017). Some background on the complete study: A later analysis indicated that the 130 or so validation repertoires were generated on the platform also employed for the approximately 700 repertoires of the first cohort. The study was designed to test whether signatures of past pathogen exposure could be identified by cataloging public T cell receptors. In addition to the first cohort of approximately 650 subjects, a separate validation cohort of some 120 different subjects was used. To predict cytomegalovirus infection status, the study combined high-throughput TCR immunosequencing, statistical association of individual TCRs with disease status, and machine learning. Points the paper makes about the study in general: The authors suggested that the approach could potentially be generalized to other disease states and immunological phenotypes. A few of the identified cytomegalovirus-associated TCR beta chains were confirmed in vitro to be specific for cytomegalovirus antigens. Most TCR sequences were observed very rarely across donors, whereas some public TCRs were present in many individuals. Subsequent analysis determined that TCRs grouped into clusters in the first cohort also showed a tendency toward co-occurrence across the approximately 120 validation repertoires, and 94% of cluster scores exceeded 0. All 120 or so repertoires were used to score co-occurrence in the validation cohort in a later analysis, because that analysis had no HLA typing for the cohort. The study listed 164 TCR beta chains as associated with cytomegalovirus. In both the original and validation cohorts, the classifier was reported to diagnose cytomegalovirus status with high specificity and sensitivity.

Separate from the roughly 650-subject first cohort, the validation cohort of roughly 130 subjects was the group to which the donors belonged. The library was generated by the immunoSEQ multiplex PCR assay. The authors' pipeline ran thus. A statistical classification framework was built to diagnose cytomegalovirus status from the catalog of TCR beta chain sequences. This immuneACCESS table, as held by TCRdb, lists in-frame sequences with V and J called but not all clones. Of the missing ones, under half trace to an unresolved V gene in checked studies; the others have no known cause. Clone size and V and J calls were adopted from that table, with D and trimming inferred from the DNA. The sample yields tens of thousands of clones; 95% to 98% were counted once. Around 1.6% of the sample is taken by the ten largest. For CDR1 and CDR2, the germline V gene lists SGHTA and FQGTGA. Between the V and J ends, shortened by 5 bases and 5 bases respectively, the junction contains 10 bases. CDR3 length: 13 amino acids, cysteine to phenylalanine. Of all the DNA, just the CDR3 is kept, 39 bases in frame from base 1.

Material for sequencing was PBMCs. The clonotype was recovered from a woman aged 18-29 years in good health and CMV-seropositive. Recombination linked TRBV7-3 to TRBJ1-5, and the D gene may be TRBD1, 5 bases matching. The encoded CDR3 is CASSPGWDQPQHF. The nucleotide sequence is TGTGCCAGCAGCCCAGGGTGGGATCAGCCCCAGCATTTT.